These 27 T cell receptor beta chains were all obtained from the same sample, sequenced in a study of T cell changes during pregnancy in multiple sclerosis. Method: immunoSEQ multiplex PCR; TCRdb's copy keeps in-frame clones and lacks some. The table records 90,000 to 130,000 clones, about 93% of them present only once. Source: peripheral blood, taken in the third trimester of pregnancy. The source of these receptors is a female donor with multiple sclerosis, enrolled in a pregnancy study.

The rearrangement links TRBV6-1 to TRBJ2-5; 10 nucleotides match TRBD2. After removal of 1 base from V and 3 bases from J, the junction contained 5 bases not matched to a gene. Germline-derived CDR1 and CDR2 are MNHNS and SASEGT. The CDR3 runs 16 residues. In nucleotides, the CDR3 is TGTGCCAGCAGTGAAGTGGGTAGCGGGAGGAAAGAGACCCAGTACTTC. The encoded protein is CASSEVGSGRKETQYF.

V is TRBV30 and J is TRBJ2-7, with TRBD2 matching over 8 bases. CDR1 is GTSNPN, CDR2 SVGIG, per germline (reference sequence). CDR3 length: 12 residues. The V and J ends lost 2 bases and 3 bases, in that order; junction bases with no gene match: 0. DNA for the CDR3: TGTGCCTGGAGTCGGGGGGGCTACGAGCAGTACTTC. Its translation is CAWSRGGYEQYF. The entire variable domain, with the rest obtained from reference TRBV30 and TRBJ2-7, is as follows: SQTIHQWPATLVQPVGSPLSLECTVEGTSNPNLYWYRQAAGRGLQLLFYSVGIGQISSEVPQNLSASRPQDRQFILSSKKLLLSDSGFYLCAWSRGGYEQYFGPGTRLTVT.

This chain links TRBV7-9 with TRBJ1-5; no firm D call. V lost 3 bases, J lost 4 bases, and 13 bases lay in between. CDR1 is SEHNR, CDR2 FQNEAQ, per germline (reference sequence). The CDR3 has 15 amino acids. The DNA of the CDR3 is TGTGCCAGCAGCTTCGGAACAGCTAAAAATCAGCCCCAGCATTTT. Translated: CASSFGTAKNQPQHF.

V is TRBV27 and J is TRBJ1-1; D perhaps matches TRBD1 (6 bases). Germline V CDR1 and CDR2: MNHEY, SMNVEV (reference sequence). There are 16 residues in the CDR3. The V end lost 5 bases, the J end lost 1 base, and 17 bases lay between the germline ends. CDR3 DNA: TGTGCCAGCAGTAAAAAACAGGGAGTCGGGAACACTGAAGCTTTCTTT. It is translated as CASSKKQGVGNTEAFF.

The V and J genes are TRBV10-3 and TRBJ2-2, with 9 positions matching TRBD1. The CDR3 has 13 amino acids. With V trimmed by 9 bases and J by 6 bases, 5 bases remained unmatched. CDR1 and CDR2 from the germline V gene are ENHRY and SYGVKD. CDR3 region: CAMKGQGSGELFF. The CDR3 bases are TGTGCCATGAAGGGACAGGGCTCCGGGGAGCTGTTTTTT.

The rearrangement joins TRBV7-9 to TRBJ2-1; 13 bases line up with TRBD2. The CDR3 length is 18 residues. J gave up 4 bases and V 0 bases, and 6 bases lay outside the gene matches. From germline, CDR1 is SEHNR and CDR2 FQNEAQ (reference sequence). The CDR3 DNA reads as TGTGCCAGCAGCTTAGCCACAGGACTAGCGGGAGCATACAATGAGCAGTTCTTC. It encodes CASSLATGLAGAYNEQFF.

This chain joins TRBV6-1 and TRBJ2-3; D is undetermined. The V end was cut by 6 bases, the J end by 5 bases, with 15 bases between. The germline CDR1 and CDR2 sequences are MNHNS and SASEGT. The CDR3 is 14 residues long. The DNA for the CDR3 is TGTGCCAGCAGGACTCTAGTTCTCTTAGATACGCAGTATTTT. Its translation is CASRTLVLLDTQYF.

The chain recombines TRBV9 with TRBJ1-1, with D unresolved. The CDR3 runs to 17 residues. Germline V gene data show CDR1 as SGDLS and CDR2 as YYNGEE. The ends were cut back, 3 bases at V and 0 bases at J, with 18 bases in the middle. The CDR3 bases are TGTGCCAGCAGCGCGCCGAATGGTGGCTCGATGAACACTGAAGCTTTCTTT. It is translated as CASSAPNGGSMNTEAFF.

The chain employs TRBV10-3 and TRBJ1-6; 7 bases are a match to TRBD1. Trimming cost V 11 bases and J 6 bases; bases outside gene matches: 7. CDR1 is ENHRY and CDR2 is SYGVKD in the germline V gene. The CDR3 spans 13 residues. CDR3 DNA: TGTGCCGGCCGACAGGGCATTAATTCACCCCTCCACTTT. It is translated as CAGRQGINSPLHF.

The J gene is TRBJ1-6, the V gene TRBV5-6; D call uncertain. This CDR3 has 17 residues. Germline assignment: CDR1 SGHDT and CDR2 YYEEEE. The V end lost 0 bases, the J end lost 1 base, and 11 bases lay between the germline ends. CDR3 sequence (DNA): TGTGCCAGCAGCTTGGGGCCCCTTTTGTCCTATAATTCACCCCTCCACTTT. Encoded protein: CASSLGPLLSYNSPLHF.

This clone was found a few times. The genes are TRBV19 and TRBJ1-3; D not certain. The germline V gene encodes CDR1 LNHDA and CDR2 SQIVND (reference sequence). There are 16 residues in the CDR3. V lost 4 bases to trimming and J lost 0 bases, with 13 bases between them. In DNA, the CDR3 is TGTGCCAGTAGTAGGCCCGGGGTCGGCTCTGGAAACACCATATATTTT. Its protein product is CASSRPGVGSGNTIYF.

This chain uses TRBV28 with TRBJ1-4; TRBD1 aligns across 7 bases. The CDR3 has 14 amino acids. After removal of 5 bases from V and 4 bases from J, the junction contained 4 bases not matched to a gene. The germline V gene has CDR1 MDHEN and CDR2 SYDVKM. The CDR3 DNA is TGTGCCAGCAGTGTCGGACAGGATAATGAAAAACTGTTTTTT. It yields the protein CASSVGQDNEKLFF.

The CDR3 here is CSVRPGAYEQYF. The CDR3 DNA reads as TGCAGCGTCAGACCGGGGGCCTACGAGCAGTACTTC. The gene calls are TRBV29-1 and TRBJ2-7; maybe TRBD2 (6 bases). V dropped 6 bases and J dropped 2 bases, with 11 bases sitting between them. The germline V gene has CDR1 SQVTM and CDR2 ANQGSEA. This CDR3 has 12 amino acids.

The chain uses TRBV6-5 and TRBJ1-5; 9 bases are shared with TRBD1. V lost 6 bases to trimming and J lost 4 bases; unmatched junction nucleotides: 7. The germline gives CDR1 MNHEY, CDR2 SVGAGI. This CDR3 region has 15 residues. CDR3: CASREGQGRNQPQHF. CDR3 in DNA: TGTGCCAGCAGAGAGGGACAGGGTCGGAATCAGCCCCAGCATTTT.

This chain links TRBV27 with TRBJ2-7; 10 positions match TRBD1. CDR1 and CDR2 (germline): MNHEY, SMNVEV (reference sequence). With 4 bases clipped from V and 4 bases from J, the junction kept 7 bases outside the gene matches. The CDR3 covers 15 residues. CDR3 residues: CASSSWTGGRYEQYF. CDR3 in DNA: TGTGCCAGCAGTTCTTGGACAGGGGGGCGGTACGAGCAGTACTTC.

The gene calls are TRBV28 and TRBJ2-7; 15 bases agree with TRBD2. The length of the CDR3 is 16 residues. The V segment lost 0 bases and the J segment 6 bases; nucleotides outside the gene matches: 3. The germline gives CDR1 MDHEN, CDR2 SYDVKM. CDR3 coding DNA: TGTGCCAGCAGTTTATGGGGACTAGCGGGAGGAGGCGAGCAGTACTTC. Its translation is CASSLWGLAGGGEQYF. The full variable domain, its missing parts supplied by reference TRBV28 and TRBJ2-7, is DVKVTQSSRYLVKRTGEKVFLECVQDMDHENMFWYRQDPGLGLRLIYFSYDVKMKEKGDIPEGYSVSREKKERFSLILESASTNQTSMYLCASSLWGLAGGGEQYFGPGTRLTVT.

The chain is built from TRBV5-4 and TRBJ2-1, with 8 nucleotides matching TRBD1. CDR1 is SGHNT, CDR2 YYREEE, per germline (reference sequence). The junction had 5 bases not matched to a gene; V was cut back by 4 bases and J by 2 bases. There are 15 residues in the CDR3. The CDR3 sequence: CASSPGGNTYNEQFF. The CDR3 region has the DNA TGTGCCAGCAGCCCAGGGGGCAATACCTACAATGAGCAGTTCTTC. The whole variable domain, filled in from reference TRBV5-4 and TRBJ2-1, reads ETGVTQSPTHLIKTRGQQVTLRCSSQSGHNTVSWYQQALGQGPQFIFQYYREEENGRGNFPPRFSGLQFPNYSSELNVNALELDDSALYLCASSPGGNTYNEQFFGPGTRLTVL.

Written as DNA, the CDR3 is TGTGCCAGCAGCGATACAGGGAAAACCAACAATGAGCAGTTCTTC. Translating it yields CASSDTGKTNNEQFF. This chain links TRBV9 with TRBJ2-1; perhaps TRBD1 as D (6 bases). V lost 3 bases and J 5 bases, leaving 15 bases between the germline ends. Germline CDR1 SGDLS, CDR2 YYNGEE. CDR3 size: 15 residues.

The chain employs TRBV30 and TRBJ2-1; D not resolved. V was trimmed by 8 bases and J by 8 bases, leaving 7 bases between them. The CDR3 length is 9 residues. The germline V gene encodes CDR1 GTSNPN and CDR2 SVGIG (reference sequence). CDR3 nucleotide sequence: TGTGCCCCCCCCGATGAGCAGTTCTTC. As protein: CAPPDEQFF.

The V gene is TRBV27, the J gene TRBJ1-1, with D possibly being TRBD1 (5 bases). Trimming left V 7 bases short and J 0 bases short, with 18 bases between. This CDR3 is built from 16 residues. Per the germline V gene, CDR1 is MNHEY and CDR2 is SMNVEV (reference sequence). Here the CDR3 DNA reads TGTGCCAGCACCATTGTGGGGGGTTATGTGAACACTGAAGCTTTCTTT. Translated: CASTIVGGYVNTEAFF.

This chain joins TRBV19 and TRBJ1-2; TRBD1 matches 9 bases. V lost 3 bases and J lost 8; bases outside the gene matches: 10. Germline CDR1 is LNHDA and CDR2 is SQIVND (reference sequence). CDR3 size: 15 residues. As DNA, the CDR3 is TGTGCCAGTAGTATCGGGACAGGGATGGATAAGGGCTACACCTTC. Protein sequence: CASSIGTGMDKGYTF.

This chain uses TRBV30 with TRBJ2-2, with D perhaps TRBD2 (7 bases). Deletions cut 3 bases from V and 4 bases from J, with 24 bases between. Germline V gene sequence: CDR1 GTSNPN, CDR2 SVGIG (reference sequence). The CDR3 loop spans 18 amino acids. CDR3 amino acids: CAWRGKGGLAGFTGELFF. In nucleotides, the CDR3 is TGTGCCTGGAGGGGGAAGGGGGGGCTAGCAGGATTCACCGGGGAGCTGTTTTTT.

The V gene is TRBV6-5, the J gene TRBJ2-1; 7 positions agree with TRBD2. V shed 6 bases, J shed 8 bases, and the junction held 7 bases outside the gene matches. Per germline, CDR1 MNHEY and CDR2 SVGAGI. CDR3 length equals 13 residues. For the CDR3, the DNA is TGTGCCAGCAGCAAAGCGGGAAAGGATGAGCAGTTCTTC. It is translated as CASSKAGKDEQFF.

The chain combines TRBV21-1 with TRBJ1-1; the D call in the table, TRBD1, was not verified against the DNA. TRBV21-1 is flagged as a pseudogene. The CDR3 totals 16 residues. CDR3 amino acids: CASTRTGRHLNTEAFF. The CDR3 DNA follows: TGTGCCAGCACGAGGACAGGGAGACACTTGAACACTGAAGCTTTCTTT.

The table lists this clone with a count of one. This chain joins TRBV5-4 and TRBJ1-1; D remains ambiguous. The CDR3 consists of 14 residues. The V gene's germline CDR1 is SGHNT and CDR2 YYREEE (reference sequence). The germline V and J ends were trimmed by 2 bases and 0 bases, with 8 bases remaining between them. The CDR3 reads CASSLDLMNTEAFF. The CDR3 DNA is TGTGCCAGCAGCTTAGACTTAATGAACACTGAAGCTTTCTTT.

V is TRBV7-2 and J is TRBJ2-7, with D unclear. CDR1 SGHTA and CDR2 FQGNSA come from the germline V gene. V was cut by 5 bases and J by 4 bases, with 9 bases left in between. The CDR3 totals 12 residues. CDR3 nucleotides: TGTGCCAGCAGCCCGACAACTTACGAGCAGTACTTC. It encodes CASSPTTYEQYF.

V gene TRBV19 combines with J gene TRBJ1-1; the match to TRBD1 covers 9 bases. Germline V gene lookup returns CDR1 LNHDA and CDR2 SQIVND (reference sequence). The CDR3 is made up of 14 amino acids. After removal of 5 bases from V and 8 bases from J, the junction contained 9 bases not matched to a gene. Here the CDR3 DNA reads TGTGCCAGTAGTGCCTCCGGGACAGGGAAAGAAGCTTTCTTT. This encodes CASSASGTGKEAFF. The variable domain in full, with the rest retrieved from reference TRBV19 and TRBJ1-1, is DGGITQSPKYLFRKEGQNVTLSCEQNLNHDAMYWYRQDPGQGLRLIYYSQIVNDFQKGDIAEGYSVSREKKESFPLTVTSAQKNPTAFYLCASSASGTGKEAFFGQGTRLTVV.